The 5 T cell receptor beta chains below were found in one sample sequenced in a study of CD8+ T cells in alopecia areata. The authors extracted RNA and reverse transcribed it into cDNA as the sequencing template. TCRdb's table, derived via immunoSEQ multiplex PCR, lists solely in-frame clones and lacks some. This table holds about 150,000 clones, about 60% found once. The starting material was CD4+ T cells sorted from blood, obtained at week 0. These receptors were taken from a human donor with alopecia areata.

V is TRBV18 and J is TRBJ2-1; no clear D gene. Between the trimmed V and J ends, which lost 6 bases and 4 bases, there was a span of 10 bases. Germline V gene lookup returns CDR1 KGHSH and CDR2 LQKENI. The CDR3 contains 13 residues. The CDR3 bases are TGTGCCAGCTCGGAGAGTCTATACAATGAGCAGTTCTTC. Translation: CASSESLYNEQFF.

This clone has just a few counts. V is TRBV23-1 and J is TRBJ2-6; 8 nucleotides match TRBD2. TRBV23-1 is classed as an ORF, of uncertain function. This CDR3 is built from 17 residues. Trimming cost V 6 bases and J 12 bases; bases outside gene matches: 19. The CDR3 region is CASSPWSGGLAASVLTF. Written as DNA, the CDR3 is TGCGCCAGCAGCCCCTGGAGCGGGGGACTCGCGGCTAGCGTCCTGACTTTC.

In its sample, this clone was seen a few times. This chain uses TRBV15 with TRBJ2-1, with TRBD2 matching over 10 bases. The CDR3 extends over 15 amino acids. The V and J ends lost 0 bases and 10 bases, in that order; junction bases with no gene match: 6. CDR1 is LNHNV and CDR2 is YYDKDF in the germline V gene (reference sequence). DNA for the CDR3: TGTGCCACCAGCAGAGACAAAGCGGGGGGGTTCGAGCAGTTCTTC. Its protein is CATSRDKAGGFEQFF.

This clone was counted only a few times. The chain couples TRBV20-1 to TRBJ2-5; D call uncertain. The CDR3 has 11 residues. Germline values: CDR1 DFQATT, CDR2 SNEGSKA (reference sequence). The V and J ends lost 0 bases and 4 bases respectively, with 3 bases between them. CDR3 protein: CSAREGETQYF. CDR3 DNA: TGCAGTGCTAGAGAGGGAGAGACCCAGTACTTC.

This clone has more than one count but fewer than ten. The J gene is TRBJ1-1, the V gene TRBV6-6; D possibly corresponds to TRBD1 (5 bases). Per germline, CDR1 MNHNY and CDR2 SVGAGI (reference sequence). This CDR3 spans 12 amino acids. V was shortened by 5 bases and J by 7 bases, with 11 bases between the two germline ends. CDR3 sequence: CASSPFRGEAFF. The CDR3 DNA follows: TGTGCCAGCAGTCCTTTTAGGGGTGAAGCTTTCTTT.